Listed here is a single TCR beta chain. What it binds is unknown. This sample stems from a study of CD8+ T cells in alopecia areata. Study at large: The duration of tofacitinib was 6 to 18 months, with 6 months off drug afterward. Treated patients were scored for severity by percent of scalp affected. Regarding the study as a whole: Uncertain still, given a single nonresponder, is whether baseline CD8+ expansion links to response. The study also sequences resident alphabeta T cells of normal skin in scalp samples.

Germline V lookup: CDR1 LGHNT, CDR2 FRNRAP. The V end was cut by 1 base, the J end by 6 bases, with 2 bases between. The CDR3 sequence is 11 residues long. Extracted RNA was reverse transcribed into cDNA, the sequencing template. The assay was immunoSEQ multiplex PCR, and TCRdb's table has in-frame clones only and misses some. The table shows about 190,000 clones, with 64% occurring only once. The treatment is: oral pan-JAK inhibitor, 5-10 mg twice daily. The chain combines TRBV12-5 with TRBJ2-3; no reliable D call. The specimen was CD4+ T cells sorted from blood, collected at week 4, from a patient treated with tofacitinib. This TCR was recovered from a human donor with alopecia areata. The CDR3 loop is CASGLADTQYF. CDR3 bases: TGTGCTAGTGGTTTGGCGGATACGCAGTATTTT.